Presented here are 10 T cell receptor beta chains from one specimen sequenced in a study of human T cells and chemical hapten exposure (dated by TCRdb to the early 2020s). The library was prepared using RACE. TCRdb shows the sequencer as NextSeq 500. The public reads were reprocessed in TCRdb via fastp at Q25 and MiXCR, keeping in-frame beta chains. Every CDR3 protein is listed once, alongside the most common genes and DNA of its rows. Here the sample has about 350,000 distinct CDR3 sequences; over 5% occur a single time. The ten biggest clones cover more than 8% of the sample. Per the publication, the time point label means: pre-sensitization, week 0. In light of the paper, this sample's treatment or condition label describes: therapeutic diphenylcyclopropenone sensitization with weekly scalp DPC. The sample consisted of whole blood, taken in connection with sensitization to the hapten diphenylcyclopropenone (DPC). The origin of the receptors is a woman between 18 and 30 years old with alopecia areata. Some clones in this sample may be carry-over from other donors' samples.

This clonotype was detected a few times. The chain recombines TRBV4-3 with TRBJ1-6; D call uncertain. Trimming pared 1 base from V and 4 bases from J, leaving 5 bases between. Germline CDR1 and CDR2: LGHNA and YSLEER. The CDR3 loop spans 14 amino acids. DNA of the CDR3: TGCGCCAGCAGCCAAGCAGCGTATAATTCACCCCTCCACTTT. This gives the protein CASSQAAYNSPLHF.

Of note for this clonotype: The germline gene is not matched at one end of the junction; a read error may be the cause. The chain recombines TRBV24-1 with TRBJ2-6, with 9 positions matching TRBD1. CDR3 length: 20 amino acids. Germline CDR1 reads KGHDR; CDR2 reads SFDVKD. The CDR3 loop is CATSDRRQGELSSGADVLTF. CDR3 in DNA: TGTGCCACCAGTGATCGCCGACAGGGGGAATTATCCTCTGGGGCCGACGTCCTGACTTTC.

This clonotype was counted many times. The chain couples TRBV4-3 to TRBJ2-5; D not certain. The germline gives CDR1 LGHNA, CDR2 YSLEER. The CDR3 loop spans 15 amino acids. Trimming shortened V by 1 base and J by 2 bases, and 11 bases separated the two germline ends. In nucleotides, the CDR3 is TGCGCCAGCAGCCAAGGAGAACTGGATCAAGAGACCCAGTACTTC. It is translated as CASSQGELDQETQYF.

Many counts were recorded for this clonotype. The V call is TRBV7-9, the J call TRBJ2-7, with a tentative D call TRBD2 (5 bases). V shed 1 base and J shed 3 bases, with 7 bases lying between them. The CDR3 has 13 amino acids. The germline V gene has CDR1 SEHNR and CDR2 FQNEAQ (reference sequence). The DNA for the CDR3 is TGTGCCAGCAGCTTAGGGGAGTACTACGAGCAGTACTTC. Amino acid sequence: CASSLGEYYEQYF. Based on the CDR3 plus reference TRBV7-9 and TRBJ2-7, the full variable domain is DTGVSQNPRHKITKRGQNVTFRCDPISEHNRLYWYRQTLGQGPEFLTYFQNEAQLEKSRLLSDRFSAERPKGSFSTLEIQRTEQGDSAMYLCASSLGEYYEQYFGPGTRLTVT.

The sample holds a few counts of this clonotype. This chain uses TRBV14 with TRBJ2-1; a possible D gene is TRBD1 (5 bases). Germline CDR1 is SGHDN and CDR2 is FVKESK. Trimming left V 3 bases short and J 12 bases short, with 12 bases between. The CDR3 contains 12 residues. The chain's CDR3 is CASSHRARGQFF. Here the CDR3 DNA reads TGTGCCAGCAGCCACCGGGCAAGGGGGCAGTTCTTC.

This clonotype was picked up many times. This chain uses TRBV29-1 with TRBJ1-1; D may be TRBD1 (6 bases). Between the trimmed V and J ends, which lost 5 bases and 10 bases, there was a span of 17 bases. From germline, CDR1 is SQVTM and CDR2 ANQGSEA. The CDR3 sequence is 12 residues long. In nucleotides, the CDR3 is TGCAGCGTTCACCCAGAAGACAGGATAGCTTTCTTT. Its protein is CSVHPEDRIAFF.

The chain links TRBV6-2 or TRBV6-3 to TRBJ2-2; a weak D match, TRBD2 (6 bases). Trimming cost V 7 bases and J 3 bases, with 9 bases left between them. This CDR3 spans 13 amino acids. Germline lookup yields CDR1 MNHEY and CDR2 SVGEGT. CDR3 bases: TGTGCCAGCACAGGGAGGTACACCGGGGAGCTGTTTTTT. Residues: CASTGRYTGELFF.

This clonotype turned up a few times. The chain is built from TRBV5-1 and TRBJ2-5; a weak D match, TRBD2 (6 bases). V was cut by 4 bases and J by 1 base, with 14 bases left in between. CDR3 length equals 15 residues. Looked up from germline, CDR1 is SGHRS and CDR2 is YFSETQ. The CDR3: CASSRPAGGQETQYF. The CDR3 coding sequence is TGCGCCAGCAGCCGGCCCGCCGGGGGCCAAGAGACCCAGTACTTC.

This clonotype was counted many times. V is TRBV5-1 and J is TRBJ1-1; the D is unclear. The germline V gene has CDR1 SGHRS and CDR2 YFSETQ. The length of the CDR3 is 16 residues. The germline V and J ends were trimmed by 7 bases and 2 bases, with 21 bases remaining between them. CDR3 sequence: CASRKGTAGINTEAFF. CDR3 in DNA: TGCGCCAGCCGAAAAGGAACTGCGGGGATTAACACTGAAGCTTTCTTT.

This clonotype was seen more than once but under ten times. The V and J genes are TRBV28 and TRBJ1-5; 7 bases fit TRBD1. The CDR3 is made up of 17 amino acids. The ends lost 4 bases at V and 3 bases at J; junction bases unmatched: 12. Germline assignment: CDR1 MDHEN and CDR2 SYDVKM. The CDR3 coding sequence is TGTGCCAGCAGTTCCGCCGAGGGACAGAGTATCAATCAGCCCCAGCATTTT. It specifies CASSSAEGQSINQPQHF. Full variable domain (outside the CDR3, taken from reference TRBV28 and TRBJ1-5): DVKVTQSSRYLVKRTGEKVFLECVQDMDHENMFWYRQDPGLGLRLIYFSYDVKMKEKGDIPEGYSVSREKKERFSLILESASTNQTSMYLCASSSAEGQSINQPQHFGDGTRLSIL.